Shown below are 4 T cell receptor beta chains from a single sample sequenced in a study of low-dose radiotherapy and immunotherapy resistance in tumors. Regarding time point: after trial treatment. Treatment noted: LDRT plus nivolumab, ipilimumab, low-dose cyclophosphamide and aspirin (RACIN trial). Covering alpha and beta chains, TRAV- and TRBV-specific primers were used for the first-strand cDNA. Amplification, which lasted around 21 PCR cycles, used a constant-region primer and V-primer adapter to amplify TCRs. TCRdb used MiXCR to reprocess the reads, holding one entry per CDR3 protein. The sample shows about 58,000 distinct CDR3 sequences, 20% to 25% of them seen only once. Source: PBMCs, taken after low-dose radiotherapy plus immunotherapy. The source of these receptors is a male donor with prostate cancer.

This clonotype was found once. Only one base separates this from a far larger clonotype, so it likely reflects a read error. The rearrangement links TRBV11-2 to TRBJ2-7; 8 positions match TRBD2. The germline gives CDR1 SGHAT, CDR2 FQNNGV. The CDR3 extends over 15 amino acids. The DNA of the CDR3 is TGTTCCAGCAGCTTAGTGACGGGGGGGCGAGACGAGCAGTACTTC. This sequence encodes CSSSLVTGGRDEQYF.

This clonotype showed up many times. J is TRBJ1-5 and V is TRBV20-1; 8 nucleotides line up with TRBD1. CDR1 is DFQATT and CDR2 is SNEGSKA in the germline V gene (reference sequence). The length of the CDR3 is 14 residues. DNA for the CDR3: TGCGCGAAGGGCAGGGGGCAGGGGAGTCAGCCCCAGCATTTT. This encodes CAKGRGQGSQPQHF.

This clonotype was found many times. The chain has TRBV2 and TRBJ2-1; 8 bases are a match to TRBD2. Germline trimming cut 6 bases from V and 8 bases from J; bases unmatched to any gene: 12. The CDR3 consists of 15 residues. CDR1 SNHLY and CDR2 FYNNEI come from the germline V gene. CDR3 sequence: CASSPGLAGFHEQFF. The DNA for the CDR3 is TGTGCCAGCAGCCCCGGCCTAGCGGGTTTCCATGAGCAGTTCTTC.

This clonotype was seen at least ten times. The chain employs TRBV7-3 and TRBJ2-3, with a weak D call TRBD1 (5 bases). Trimming took 4 bases from V and 0 from J, leaving 20 bases between them. The CDR3 length is 18 residues. CDR1 and CDR2 from the germline V gene are SGHTA and FQGTGA. CDR3 amino acids: CASSSDPLGARSTDTQYF. The CDR3, as DNA: TGTGCCAGCAGCTCAGACCCCCTAGGGGCGAGGAGCACAGATACGCAGTATTTT.